This TCR beta chain was recovered during a study of blood T cell repertoires in COVID-19. About the research overall: COVID-19 samples, acute and convalescent, were from the United States, Italy and Spain. Sources were T cells, B-cell-depleted T cells, or PBMCs; the material itself was cDNA or gDNA.

CDR1 SQVTM and CDR2 ANQGSEA come from the germline V gene. The V and J ends lost 6 bases and 7 bases respectively, with 16 bases between them. This CDR3 spans 14 amino acids. Source study methods: How many nucleated cells were present was estimated from reference gene primer amplification. Assay: immunoSEQ multiplex PCR; the TCRdb copy retains only in-frame clones and omits some. That table furnishes V, J and clone size, whereas the DNA furnished D and trimming. The sample lists tens of thousands of clones, about 88% occurring once. Specimen: peripheral blood. The chain is built from TRBV29-1 and TRBJ1-6, with D perhaps TRBD1 (5 bases). The sequence was obtained from a human donor in a cohort sampled during active COVID-19. The CDR3 sequence is CSVRDRRINSPLHF. For the CDR3, the DNA is TGCAGCGTAAGAGACAGACGAATCAATTCACCCCTCCACTTT.